These 9 T cell receptor beta chains originate from one sample sequenced in a study of OX40 agonist ivuxolimab in advanced cancers. Using immunoSEQ multiplex PCR, the repertoire was profiled, and TCRdb retains in-frame clones only, with some absent. There are 49,000 or so clones in the sample; around 84% occur only once, and around 2.5% lies in the top ten. The starting material was CD4+ or CD8+ T cells sorted from blood, obtained in a trial of the OX40 agonist ivuxolimab. Source of these receptors: an adult with an advanced solid tumor such as melanoma, head and neck, liver or kidney cancer.

The J gene is TRBJ2-5, the V gene TRBV9; possible D gene TRBD2, 6 bases. The CDR3 totals 15 residues. Deletions cut 0 bases from V and 2 bases from J, with 11 bases between. From germline, CDR1 is SGDLS and CDR2 YYNGEE. CDR3 residues: CASSVAGGWQETQYF. The CDR3 DNA reads TGTGCCAGCAGCGTAGCCGGGGGTTGGCAAGAGACCCAGTACTTC.

The V gene is TRBV13, the J gene TRBJ2-2, with a possible D match to TRBD2 (7 bases). CDR1 PRHDT and CDR2 FYEKMQ come from the germline V gene (reference sequence). V was cut by 6 bases and J by 0 bases, with 17 bases left in between. CDR3 length: 17 amino acids. The CDR3 is CASSSGRGNANTGELFF. CDR3 nucleotides: TGTGCCAGCAGTTCGGGGAGGGGGAACGCGAACACCGGGGAGCTGTTTTTT.

This clone was counted a few times. This sequence joins TRBV7-2 and TRBJ2-3; 8 bases align to TRBD2. Per the germline V gene, CDR1 is SGHTA and CDR2 is FQGNSA. The CDR3 has 17 residues. Germline trimming cut 5 bases from V and 1 base from J; bases unmatched to any gene: 11. DNA for the CDR3: TGTGCCAGCAGCGGAAATCTCGGGACTAGAGGCACAGATACGCAGTATTTT. Translation gives CASSGNLGTRGTDTQYF. Complete variable domain (other parts from reference TRBV7-2 and TRBJ2-3): GAGVSQSPSNKVTEKGKDVELRCDPISGHTALYWYRQSLGQGLEFLIYFQGNSAPDKSGLPSDRFSAERTGGSVSTLTIQRTQQEDSAVYLCASSGNLGTRGTDTQYFGPGTRLTVL.

The chain combines TRBV6-6 with TRBJ1-4; D perhaps matches TRBD1 (5 bases). The CDR3 is 14 amino acids. The germline V and J ends were trimmed by 3 bases and 8 bases, with 13 bases remaining between them. Germline V CDR1 and CDR2: MNHNY, SVGAGI (reference sequence). The CDR3 DNA reads TGTGCCAGCAGTTATCGGGGGTCTGTCGAAAAACTGTTTTTT. This codes for CASSYRGSVEKLFF.

The chain employs TRBV7-8 and TRBJ2-5, with TRBD2 matching over 9 bases. Germline-derived CDR1 and CDR2 are SGHVS and FQNEAQ. This CDR3 contains 16 residues. The ends lost 7 bases at V and 5 bases at J; junction bases unmatched: 14. The CDR3: CASTYLGSGSRETQYF. Here the CDR3 DNA reads TGTGCCAGCACCTACCTCGGTAGCGGGAGCCGGGAGACCCAGTACTTC.

The CDR3 region has the DNA TGTGCCAGCAGCCGCCGGATCCGGGACGGGGACGGGGAGACCCAGTACTTC. This translates into CASSRRIRDGDGETQYF. J is TRBJ2-5 and V is TRBV4-2; D possibly uses TRBD1 or TRBD2 (5 bases each). Germline V lookup: CDR1 LGHNA, CDR2 YNFKEQ. Deletions cut 4 bases from V and 5 bases from J, with 23 bases between. CDR3 length: 17 amino acids.

This chain connects TRBV5-6 to TRBJ2-7, with D perhaps matching TRBD1 (6 bases). CDR1 is SGHDT, CDR2 YYEEEE, per germline. Trimming removed 6 bases from V and 6 bases from J, with 13 bases in between. This CDR3 contains 12 residues. CDR3 nucleotides: TGTGCCAGCACTAGCCTGGGGGCCGAGCAGTACTTC. Residues: CASTSLGAEQYF.

The V and J genes are TRBV18 and TRBJ2-2; D is perhaps TRBD2 (5 bases). CDR3 length equals 13 residues. Between the trimmed V and J ends, which lost 2 bases and 5 bases, there was a span of 6 bases. CDR1 is KGHSH and CDR2 is LQKENI in the germline V gene. CDR3 residues: CASSPGETGELFF. The CDR3 nucleotides are TGTGCCAGCTCACCAGGGGAGACCGGGGAGCTGTTTTTT.

The chain joins TRBV7-9 to TRBJ2-3; D is perhaps TRBD1 (6 bases). Germline CDR1 is SEHNR and CDR2 is FQNEAQ (reference sequence). The CDR3 runs 15 residues. With 3 bases removed from V and 6 bases from J, the gap between germline ends came to 16 bases. CDR3 sequence: CASSLGHIQWDTQYF. The CDR3 DNA reads as TGTGCCAGCAGCTTGGGACATATTCAGTGGGATACGCAGTATTTT.